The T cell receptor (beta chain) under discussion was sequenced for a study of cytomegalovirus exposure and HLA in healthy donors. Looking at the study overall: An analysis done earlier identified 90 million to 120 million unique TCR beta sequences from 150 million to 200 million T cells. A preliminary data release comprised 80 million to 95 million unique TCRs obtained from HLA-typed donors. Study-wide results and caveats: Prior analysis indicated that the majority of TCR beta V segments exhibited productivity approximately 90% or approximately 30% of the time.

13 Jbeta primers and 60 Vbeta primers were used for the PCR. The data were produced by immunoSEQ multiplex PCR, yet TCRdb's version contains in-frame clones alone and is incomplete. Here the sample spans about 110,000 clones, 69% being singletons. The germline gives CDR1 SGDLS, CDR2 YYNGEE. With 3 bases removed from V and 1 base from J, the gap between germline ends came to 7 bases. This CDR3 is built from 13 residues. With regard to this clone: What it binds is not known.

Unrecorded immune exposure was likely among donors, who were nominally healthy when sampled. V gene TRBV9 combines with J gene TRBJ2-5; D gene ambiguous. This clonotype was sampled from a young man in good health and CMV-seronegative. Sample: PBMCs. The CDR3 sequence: CASSARLQETQYF. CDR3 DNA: TGTGCCAGCAGCGCCCGACTCCAAGAGACCCAGTACTTC.